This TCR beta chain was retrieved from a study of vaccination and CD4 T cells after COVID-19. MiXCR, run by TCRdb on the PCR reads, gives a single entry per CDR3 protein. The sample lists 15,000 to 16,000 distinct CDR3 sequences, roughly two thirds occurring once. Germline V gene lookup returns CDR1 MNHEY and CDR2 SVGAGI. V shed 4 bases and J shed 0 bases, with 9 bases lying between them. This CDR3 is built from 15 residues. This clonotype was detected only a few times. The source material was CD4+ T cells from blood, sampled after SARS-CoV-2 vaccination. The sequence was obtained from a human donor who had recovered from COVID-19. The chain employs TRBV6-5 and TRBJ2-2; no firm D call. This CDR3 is CASSLWVSNTGELFF. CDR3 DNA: TGTGCCAGCAGTTTGTGGGTTTCGAACACCGGGGAGCTGTTTTTT.